One sample yielded the 32 T cell receptor beta chains listed below, sequenced in a study of tissue T cells after allogeneic stem cell transplantation. As to time point: mouse harvest day 14 after allogeneic transplant. Each mouse received 10^7 T-cell-depleted marrow cells plus 10^6 splenic CD5+ T cells by tail vein. Sequencing used immunoSEQ multiplex PCR; TCRdb keeps in-frame clones, though not all of them. Counted here are fewer than 550 clones, more than 40% occurring once; the ten biggest clones make up about 16%. The sample taken for sequencing was blood. These receptor sequences come from a female BALB/c mouse given C57BL/6 T cells with graft-versus-host disease after an allogeneic hematopoietic cell transplant.

As for this clone: The gene names here belong to mouse. The CDR3 end falls 1 residue outside the read, so it is completed with the germline J gene. The chain is built from TRBV4 and TRBJ2-4, with 12 bases matching TRBD2. Trimming took 4 bases from V and 0 from J; bases not matched to a gene: 2. The CDR3 has 16 residues. Germline values: CDR1 LGHDT, CDR2 YNNKQL (reference sequence). The CDR3: CASSSGLGGSQNTLYF. The CDR3 DNA, read in part, is TGTGCCAGCAGCTCGGGACTGGGGGGAAGTCAAAACACCTTGTAC.

Concerning this clone: Gene names follow the mouse nomenclature. The DNA ends 1 residue before the CDR3 does, and the rest of the CDR3 is filled in from the germline J gene. J is TRBJ2-2 and V is TRBV26; 8 nucleotides align to TRBD1. Germline V gene data show CDR1 as KGHPV and CDR2 as FQNQEV (reference sequence). The CDR3 sequence is 16 residues long. V gave up 0 bases and J gave up 2 bases; unmatched junction bases: 2. The CDR3 loop is CASSLSRTGNTGQLYF. The CDR3 DNA, read in part, is TGTGCCAGCAGTCTGTCCCGGACAGGGAACACCGGGCAGCTCTAC.

Of note for this clone: Gene names follow the mouse nomenclature. With the read ending 1 residue before the CDR3 end, the germline J gene is used to fill in that end. The chain couples TRBV26 to TRBJ2-3, with D maybe TRBD1 (5 bases). This CDR3 is 13 amino acids long. V lost 6 bases and J lost 1, with 8 bases in between. Germline CDR1 is KGHPV and CDR2 is FQNQEV (reference sequence). Incomplete CDR3 DNA: TGTGCCAGCAGGCAGGGCGGTGCAGAAACGCTGTAT. Its protein is CASRQGGAETLY. The whole CDR3 reads CASRQGGAETLYF.

A note on this clone: Mouse gene names apply. The CDR3 is cut off 1 residue early in the read; its end comes from the germline J gene. The chain joins TRBV13-1 to TRBJ2-1; D is perhaps TRBD2 (6 bases). CDR1 and CDR2 from the germline V gene are NSHNY and SYGAGN. V was clipped by 1 base and J by 1 base, with 12 bases between them. There are 16 residues in the CDR3. CDR3: CASSDRAGANYAEQFF. The DNA read from the CDR3 is TGTGCCAGCAGTGATAGGGCTGGGGCGAACTATGCTGAGCAGTTC.

This clone was seen only a few times. Gene names follow the mouse nomenclature. Read coverage stops 1 residue before the CDR3 terminus; the germline J gene supplies the remainder. The V gene is TRBV12-1, the J gene TRBJ2-7; D unclear. CDR3 length: 12 residues. Germline-derived CDR1 and CDR2 are SGHSN and HYEKVE. V lost 0 bases, J lost 4 bases, and 6 bases lay in between. CDR3 DNA, as far as it was read: TGTGCCAGCTCTCTCGCGGGGTATGAACAGTAC. Protein sequence: CASSLAGYEQY. In full, the CDR3 reads CASSLAGYEQYF.

Only one count was recorded for this clone. Mouse germline and gene names are used. The CDR3 is cut off 1 residue early in the read; its end comes from the germline J gene. This rearrangement joins TRBV31 to TRBJ1-1; 9 bases fit TRBD1. This CDR3 contains 15 residues. J lost 4 bases, V lost 0 bases, and 6 bases had no gene match. Germline V gives CDR1 GKSSPN, CDR2 SITVG. The sequenced CDR3 bases are TGTGCCTGGAGTCTAGGCGGGACAGGGCTCACAGAAGTCTTC. Its translation: CAWSLGGTGLTEVF. The whole CDR3 sequence reads CAWSLGGTGLTEVFF.

This clone has just a few counts. Gene and germline names: mouse. The read terminates 1 residue ahead of where the CDR3 ends, so the germline J gene completes it. The chain uses TRBV1 and TRBJ2-4; the D is unclear. Germline loops: CDR1 NSQYPW, CDR2 LRSPGD (reference sequence). The CDR3 totals 14 residues. The germline V and J ends were trimmed by 0 bases and 0 bases, with 4 bases remaining between them. The covered CDR3 bases are TGCACCTGCAGTGCAGACAGCAGTCAAAACACCTTGTAC. It is translated as CTCSADSSQNTLY. From start to end, the CDR3 is CTCSADSSQNTLYF.

With regard to this clone: Genes here carry mouse names. The CDR3 is cut off 1 residue early in the read; its end comes from the germline J gene. The chain has TRBV2 and TRBJ2-5, with 8 bases identical to TRBD2. V lost 0 bases to trimming and J lost 0 bases; unmatched junction nucleotides: 2. The V gene's germline CDR1 is LGHNA and CDR2 YSYQKL. The CDR3 is 16 residues long. The chain's CDR3 is CASSQEPGGNQDTQYF. Incomplete CDR3 DNA: TGTGCCAGCAGCCAAGAACCTGGGGGGAACCAAGACACCCAGTAC.

A remark on this clone: The gene names given are mouse names. The CDR3 end falls 1 residue outside the read, so it is completed with the germline J gene. This chain joins TRBV15 and TRBJ2-4; D not resolved. The CDR3 runs to 13 residues. Trimming pared 4 bases from V and 0 bases from J, leaving 5 bases between. CDR1 and CDR2 from the germline V gene are SGHND and FRSKSL. The CDR3 spells CASSYGSQNTLYF. The part of the CDR3 DNA that was read is TGTGCCAGCAGTTACGGTAGTCAAAACACCTTGTAC.

A word on this clone: Germline and genes here are mouse. The DNA read from the CDR3 is TGCTCCAGTTCTCCGGGACAGGTGAAAGACACCCAGTAC. Protein: CSSSPGQVKDTQY. The entire CDR3 reads CSSSPGQVKDTQYF. The chain combines TRBV23 with TRBJ2-5; the table's D call, TRBD1, was not checked against the DNA. Read data end 1 residue before the CDR3 end; the end is taken from the germline J gene. Germline loops: CDR1 KGHTA, CDR2 FQNQQP. The CDR3 has 14 residues.

With respect to this clone: Mouse gene names and germline throughout. The read comes to an end 1 residue before the CDR3 does, leaving the germline J gene to fill in the end. V is TRBV15 and J is TRBJ2-1; maybe TRBD1 (5 bases). Germline V CDR1 and CDR2: SGHND, FRSKSL. Trimming pared 1 base from V and 7 bases from J, leaving 5 bases between. CDR3 length: 12 amino acids. CDR3 DNA (partial): TGTGCCAGCAGTTTAGAGGGGGCTGAGCAGTTC. The encoded protein is CASSLEGAEQF. The CDR3 as a whole reads CASSLEGAEQFF.

This clone was observed a few times. Gene labels here are mouse ones. The read finishes 1 residue shy of the CDR3 end, and the germline J gene is used to complete it. This chain connects TRBV12-1 to TRBJ2-1, with 8 bases that match TRBD2. The germline CDR1 and CDR2 sequences are SGHSN and HYEKVE. With V trimmed by 1 base and J by 3 bases, 4 bases remained unmatched. This CDR3 spans 15 amino acids. The CDR3 protein is CASSLGGTGYAEQFF. The CDR3 bases that were read are TGTGCCAGCTCTCTGGGGGGGACTGGCTATGCTGAGCAGTTC.

This clone was seen only a few times. Genes and germline are mouse. The sequence runs out 1 residue before the end of the CDR3; the remainder is reconstructed from the germline J gene. The rearrangement joins TRBV26 to TRBJ1-2, with 9 positions matching TRBD1. The CDR3 is 14 residues long. The V gene end was trimmed by 3 bases and the J gene end by 4 bases; junction bases not matched to a gene: 3. CDR1 KGHPV and CDR2 FQNQEV come from the germline V gene (reference sequence). CDR3 DNA, as far as it was read: TGTGCCAGCAGTCTCGACAGGGGGAGCTCCGACTACACC. Translation gives CASSLDRGSSDYT. The CDR3 in its entirety is CASSLDRGSSDYTF. The full variable domain, in which reference TRBV26 and TRBJ1-2 provide the parts outside the CDR3, is NSKVIQTPRYLVKGQGQKAKMRCIPEKGHPVVFWYQQNKNNEFKFLINFQNQEVLQQIDMTEKRFSAECPSNSPCSLEIQSSEAGDSALYLCASSLDRGSSDYTFGSGTRLLVI.

On this clone itself: Germline and genes here are mouse. Sequencing ends 1 residue short of the CDR3 end; the germline J gene provides the rest. This sequence joins TRBV12-2 and TRBJ1-1; D is possibly TRBD1 (6 bases). V gave up 0 bases and J gave up 1 base, with 8 bases separating them. The V gene's germline CDR1 is SGHLS and CDR2 HYDKME. This CDR3 region has 14 residues. CDR3 region: CASSLGRGNTEVFF. The CDR3 bases that were read are TGTGCCAGCTCTCTCGGCAGGGGGAACACAGAAGTCTTC.

A note on this clone: The genes and germline here are from mouse. The CDR3 end lies 1 residue beyond the end of the read and is filled in from the germline J gene. The chain couples TRBV31 to TRBJ1-3, with 10 positions matching TRBD1. The junction had 3 bases not matched to a gene; V was cut back by 0 bases and J by 4 bases. This CDR3 spans 15 amino acids. Germline CDR1 GKSSPN, CDR2 SITVG. The CDR3 here is CAWSLGTGDGNTLYF. Partial CDR3 DNA: TGTGCCTGGAGTCTCGGGACAGGGGACGGAAATACGCTCTAT.

This clone turned up a few times. The gene names given are mouse names. The read finishes 1 residue shy of the CDR3 end, and the germline J gene is used to complete it. The rearrangement uses TRBV19 and TRBJ2-2; possibly TRBD2 for D (7 bases). The CDR3 spans 16 residues. The V end was cut by 4 bases, the J end by 4 bases, with 17 bases between. Germline V gene data show CDR1 as FNHDT and CDR2 as SITEND (reference sequence). CDR3: CASSPVGGRATGQLYF. The part of the CDR3 DNA that was read is TGTGCCAGCAGTCCCGTGGGGGGCCGGGCCACCGGGCAGCTCTAC.

As for this clone: Mouse names are used for the genes. The CDR3 end falls 1 residue outside the read, so it is completed with the germline J gene. The chain employs TRBV3 and TRBJ2-2; no clear D gene. CDR1 is SNHLY, CDR2 FYNGKV, per germline (reference sequence). The CDR3 length is 12 residues. Trimming cost V 5 bases and J 0 bases, with 1 base left between them. The CDR3 bases that were read are TGTGCCAGCAGCCCAAACACCGGGCAGCTCTAC. Amino acids: CASSPNTGQLY. The full CDR3 protein is CASSPNTGQLYF.

Comments on this clone: These gene names are mouse names. The read terminates 1 residue ahead of where the CDR3 ends, so the germline J gene completes it. This rearrangement joins TRBV26 to TRBJ2-4; 9 bases fit TRBD2. Germline V lookup: CDR1 KGHPV, CDR2 FQNQEV (reference sequence). The CDR3 totals 13 residues. V lost 6 bases to trimming and J lost 4 bases; unmatched junction nucleotides: 2. The CDR3 DNA, read in part, is TGTGCCAGCAGACGACTGGGGGAAAACACCTTGTAC. Translated: CASRRLGENTLY. The whole CDR3 sequence reads CASRRLGENTLYF.

On this clone: The gene names given are mouse names. Read data end 1 residue before the CDR3 end; the end is taken from the germline J gene. The chain recombines TRBV2 with TRBJ1-1; 7 nucleotides align to TRBD1. This CDR3 is 15 amino acids long. After removal of 1 base from V and 0 bases from J, the junction contained 2 bases not matched to a gene. From germline, CDR1 is LGHNA and CDR2 YSYQKL. This CDR3 is CASSQGRGPNTEVFF. The part of the CDR3 DNA that was read is TGTGCCAGCAGCCAAGGGAGGGGGCCAAACACAGAAGTCTTC.

A remark on this clone: The genes and germline here are from mouse. The missing CDR3 end, 1 residue past where the read stops, is filled in from the germline J gene. The chain combines TRBV4 with TRBJ2-4; TRBD1 might be the D (6 bases). There are 13 residues in the CDR3. Germline values: CDR1 LGHDT, CDR2 YNNKQL (reference sequence). V lost 5 bases, J lost 5 bases, and 11 bases lay in between. The DNA read from the CDR3 is TGTGCCAGCAGCACCGGGACACCAAACACCTTGTAC. It yields the protein CASSTGTPNTLY. The CDR3 as a whole reads CASSTGTPNTLYF.

Notes on this clone: The germline and genes are mouse ones. Read sequence stops 1 residue before the CDR3 end, and the germline J gene provides the missing end. V is TRBV31 and J is TRBJ1-6, with a weak D call TRBD1 (5 bases). TRBJ1-6 is placed among ORFs of uncertain function. CDR3 length: 15 residues. The V and J ends lost 0 bases and 0 bases respectively, with 6 bases between them. CDR1 is GKSSPN, CDR2 SITVG, per germline. This CDR3 is CAWSLDSSYNSPLYF. The DNA read from the CDR3 is TGTGCCTGGAGTCTAGACAGTTCCTATAATTCGCCCCTCTAC.

A note on this clone: Gene names are mouse gene names. The read ends 1 residue shy of where the CDR3 ends; the end is completed using the germline J gene. This chain uses TRBV3 with TRBJ2-4, with a tentative D call TRBD2 (6 bases). The length of the CDR3 is 14 residues. Trimming left V 5 bases short and J 2 bases short, with 11 bases between. CDR1 is SNHLY and CDR2 is FYNGKV in the germline V gene (reference sequence). The CDR3 reads CASSPSGVQNTLYF. The CDR3 bases that were read are TGTGCCAGCAGCCCCTCTGGGGTTCAAAACACCTTGTAC.

This clone appeared a few times. The germline and genes are mouse ones. With the read ending 1 residue before the CDR3 end, the germline J gene is used to fill in that end. The V call is TRBV3, the J call TRBJ2-7; 12 nucleotides agree with TRBD1. CDR1 and CDR2 (germline): SNHLY, FYNGKV (reference sequence). V shed 6 bases, J shed 8 bases, and the junction held 2 bases outside the gene matches. The CDR3 sequence is 12 residues long. Partial CDR3 DNA: TGTGCCAGCAGTTGGGACAGGGGGCAACAGTAC. Protein product: CASSWDRGQQY. The whole CDR3 sequence reads CASSWDRGQQYF.

With regard to this clone: All gene names here are mouse names. The read ends 1 residue before the CDR3 terminus; that terminus is restored from the germline J gene. The chain recombines TRBV13-2 with TRBJ2-2; no clear D gene. Germline lookup yields CDR1 NNHNN and CDR2 SYGAGS (reference sequence). The CDR3 is made up of 14 amino acids. Trimming removed 0 bases from V and 0 bases from J, with 3 bases in between. The CDR3 is CASGDDANTGQLYF. The CDR3 DNA, read in part, is TGTGCCAGCGGTGATGATGCAAACACCGGGCAGCTCTAC.

This clone was found a few times. Gene names and germline match the mouse. The read ends 1 residue shy of where the CDR3 ends; the end is completed using the germline J gene. J is TRBJ2-7 and V is TRBV29, with no clear D. This CDR3 is built from 10 residues. V dropped 8 bases and J dropped 2 bases, with 4 bases sitting between them. CDR1 and CDR2 (germline): MSHET, SYDVDS. The sequenced part of the CDR3 DNA is TGTGCTAGCGGGGCCTATGAACAGTAC. Translating gives CASGAYEQY. In full, the CDR3 is CASGAYEQYF.

This clone has a handful of counts. Genes and germline come from the mouse. The sequence runs out 1 residue before the end of the CDR3; the remainder is reconstructed from the germline J gene. The rearrangement links TRBV13-1 to TRBJ2-1; D is undetermined. The CDR3 covers 13 residues. The germline CDR1 and CDR2 sequences are NSHNY and SYGAGN. V was shortened by 2 bases and J by 1 base, with 4 bases between the two germline ends. CDR3 bases read: TGTGCCAGCAGTGAGGACAACTATGCTGAGCAGTTC. Protein sequence: CASSEDNYAEQF. The full CDR3 protein is CASSEDNYAEQFF.

With regard to this clone: Gene names refer to mouse genes. Read data end 1 residue before the CDR3 end; the end is taken from the germline J gene. The chain has TRBV19 and TRBJ2-5, with 11 bases aligning to TRBD2. CDR1 and CDR2 from the germline V gene are FNHDT and SITEND (reference sequence). V lost 6 bases, J lost 6 bases, and 3 bases stayed unmatched. This CDR3 has 13 amino acids. CDR3 DNA (partial): TGTGCCAGCAACTGGGGGGGCCTTGACACCCAGTAC. Its translation: CASNWGGLDTQY. The CDR3, in full, reads CASNWGGLDTQYF. Full variable domain (rest looked up from reference TRBV19 and TRBJ2-5): GGIITQTPKFLIGQEGQKLTLKCQQNFNHDTMYWYRQDSGKGLRLIYYSITENDLQKGDLSEGYDASREKKSSFSLTVTSAQKNEMAVFLCASNWGGLDTQYFGPGTRLLVL.

About this clone: Here the gene names and germline are mouse. The read falls 1 residue short of the CDR3 end, and the missing part is taken from the germline J gene. J is TRBJ2-1 and V is TRBV29; D gene uncertain. The ends were cut back, 3 bases at V and 1 base at J, with 4 bases in the middle. The CDR3 is 13 residues long. Germline V gives CDR1 MSHET, CDR2 SYDVDS. Here the CDR3 reads CASSFQNYAEQFF. CDR3 DNA (partial): TGTGCTAGCAGTTTCCAGAACTATGCTGAGCAGTTC.

Judged by abundance, this clone is large. The gene symbols are mouse symbols. The read terminates 1 residue ahead of where the CDR3 ends, so the germline J gene completes it. The chain employs TRBV12-1 and TRBJ2-3; no firm D call. The CDR3 spans 13 residues. V lost 0 bases and J 3 bases, leaving 6 bases between the germline ends. Germline V lookup: CDR1 SGHSN, CDR2 HYEKVE. The sequenced part of the CDR3 DNA is TGTGCCAGCTCTCTCGATAGGGCAGAAACGCTGTAT. Amino acids: CASSLDRAETLY. The complete CDR3 reads CASSLDRAETLYF.

This clone was picked up a small number of times. The genes and germline here are from mouse. The read is 1 residue too short to cover the CDR3 end, so that end is filled in from the germline J gene. The chain carries TRBV13-3 and TRBJ1-3; D is unresolved. The ends were cut back, 0 bases at V and 2 bases at J, with 0 bases in the middle. The CDR3 loop spans 12 amino acids. Germline CDR1 is NNHDY and CDR2 is SYVADS. The CDR3: CASSDAGNTLYF. CDR3 DNA (partial): TGTGCCAGCAGTGATGCTGGAAATACGCTCTAT.

Details on this clone: Mouse germline and gene names are used. Coverage ceases 1 residue before the CDR3 finishes, and the germline J gene fills in the end. V and J are TRBV3 and TRBJ2-3, with 10 nucleotides matching TRBD2. This CDR3 spans 15 amino acids. Germline V CDR1 and CDR2: SNHLY, FYNGKV (reference sequence). J lost 3 bases, V lost 5 bases, and 5 bases had no gene match. The CDR3 DNA, read in part, is TGTGCCAGCAGCCCCCGACTGGGGGGAGCAGAAACGCTGTAT. It codes for CASSPRLGGAETLY. The full CDR3 is CASSPRLGGAETLYF. The full variable domain, completed using reference TRBV3 and TRBJ2-3, is GPKVLQIPSHQIIDMGQMVTLNCDPVSNHLYFYWYKQILGQQMEFLVNFYNGKVMEKSKLFKDQFSVERPDGSYFTLKIQPTALEDSAVYFCASSPRLGGAETLYFGSGTRLTVL.

This clone was detected only a few times. The genes and germline here are from mouse. The CDR3 end falls 1 residue outside the read, so it is completed with the germline J gene. The chain uses TRBV4 and TRBJ2-5; 7 bases map to TRBD2. This CDR3 comprises 13 residues. Germline CDR1 reads LGHDT; CDR2 reads YNNKQL (reference sequence). Losses at the gene ends were 4 bases for V and 4 bases for J; bases not matched to a gene: 2. CDR3 bases read: TGTGCCAGCAGCTTACTGGGGAAAGACACCCAGTAC. Amino acid sequence: CASSLLGKDTQY. The whole CDR3 is CASSLLGKDTQYF.